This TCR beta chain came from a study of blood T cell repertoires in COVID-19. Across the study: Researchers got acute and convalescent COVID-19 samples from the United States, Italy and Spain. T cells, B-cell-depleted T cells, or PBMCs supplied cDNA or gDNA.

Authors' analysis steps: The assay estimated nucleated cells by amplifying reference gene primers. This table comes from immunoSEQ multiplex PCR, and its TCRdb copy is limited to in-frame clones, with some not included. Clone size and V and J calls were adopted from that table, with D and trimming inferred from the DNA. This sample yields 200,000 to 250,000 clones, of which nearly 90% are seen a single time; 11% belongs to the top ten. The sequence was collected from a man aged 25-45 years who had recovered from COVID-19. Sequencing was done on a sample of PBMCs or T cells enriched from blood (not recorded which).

Here the CDR3 reads CASSRGRGTNEKLFF. The CDR3 bases are TGTGCCAGCTCACGGGGGCGCGGGACTAATGAAAAACTGTTTTTT. The chain links TRBV18 to TRBJ1-4; D possibly corresponds to TRBD1 (6 bases). Germline V lookup: CDR1 KGHSH, CDR2 LQKENI. The CDR3 is made up of 15 amino acids. Trimming took off 4 bases at V and 2 bases at J, with 11 bases between the two ends.